This is a list of T cell receptor beta chains from one sample in a study of cytomegalovirus exposure and HLA in healthy donors. Data came from immunoSEQ multiplex PCR; TCRdb stores just in-frame clones and leaves some out. The sample lists roughly 130,000 clones, 80% seen once, with 4% in the top ten. Sequenced material: PBMCs. These receptors were taken from a woman in her thirties or forties in good health and CMV-seronegative. CDR3s include the opening cysteine and the closing phenylalanine or tryptophan. The D gene is left open where the match is weak. Only some rows state a clone size, as once, few, many or a class for expanded clones.

clone size,J gene,D gene,V gene,CDR3 protein,CDR3 DNA
NA,TRBJ1-1,NA,TRBV2,CASSDGRTEAFF,TGTGCCAGCAGTGATGGGCGCACTGAAGCTTTCTTT
NA,TRBJ2-7,TRBD1,TRBV7-9,CASSSPTGQGSSYEQYF,TGTGCCAGCAGCTCGCCGACCGGACAGGGCAGCTCCTACGAGCAGTACTTC
NA,TRBJ2-3,TRBD2,TRBV29-1,CSVGTSGRTDTQYF,TGCAGCGTGGGGACTAGCGGCCGCACAGATACGCAGTATTTT
NA,TRBJ2-5,NA,TRBV6-5,CASSYSTGMAETQYF,TGTGCCAGCAGTTACTCAACAGGGATGGCGGAGACCCAGTACTTC
NA,TRBJ1-4,NA,TRBV5-5,CASSQSRGEKLFF,TGTGCCAGCAGCCAATCGCGCGGTGAAAAACTGTTTTTT
once,TRBJ2-7,TRBD1,TRBV6-5,CASSYSRDRGDYEQYF,TGTGCCAGCAGTTACTCTAGAGACAGGGGGGATTACGAGCAGTACTTC
NA,TRBJ1-1,NA,TRBV6-1,CASSPRPGGPTEAFF,TGTGCCAGCAGTCCGAGGCCCGGGGGTCCCACTGAAGCTTTCTTT
NA,TRBJ1-6,NA,TRBV21-1,CASRTRPGRSPLHF,TGTGCCAGCAGAACTAGGCCCGGGCGGTCACCCCTCCACTTT
NA,TRBJ1-3,TRBD1,TRBV9,CASSAGQGALTGNTIYF,TGTGCCAGCAGCGCCGGACAGGGGGCTTTGACTGGAAACACCATATATTTT
NA,TRBJ2-3,TRBD2,TRBV9,CASSVPSRGGPDTQYF,TGTGCCAGCAGCGTACCATCGCGGGGGGGCCCAGATACGCAGTATTTT
NA,TRBJ2-5,TRBD1,TRBV7-2,CASSPLRTGVQETQYF,TGTGCCAGCAGCCCCCTCCGGACAGGGGTCCAAGAGACCCAGTACTTC
NA,TRBJ2-7,TRBD1,TRBV18,CASSPRQGVSYEQYF,TGTGCCAGCTCACCACGACAGGGGGTCTCCTACGAGCAGTACTTC
NA,TRBJ1-1,NA,TRBV18,CASSPPGGTEAFF,TGTGCCAGCTCACCACCAGGAGGAACTGAAGCTTTCTTT
NA,TRBJ2-5,NA,TRBV14,CASSQESRGWETQYF,TGTGCCAGCAGCCAAGAATCTCGAGGCTGGGAGACCCAGTACTTC
few,TRBJ2-7,NA,TRBV28,CASSLIERSASYEQYF,TGTGCCAGCAGTTTAATAGAGAGGAGCGCATCCTACGAGCAGTACTTC
NA,TRBJ2-5,TRBD2,TRBV5-1,CASSPGTSGETQYF,TGCGCCAGCAGCCCCGGGACTAGCGGAGAGACCCAGTACTTC
NA,TRBJ2-7,NA,TRBV6-1,CASSGRAYEQYF,TGTGCCAGCAGCGGGAGAGCCTACGAGCAGTACTTC
NA,TRBJ2-7,TRBD1,TRBV7-9,CASSPNAGTGKTYEQYF,TGTGCCAGCAGCCCGAACGCTGGGACAGGAAAAACCTACGAGCAGTACTTC
NA,TRBJ2-6,NA,TRBV7-6,CASSFPPGTGANVLTF,TGTGCCAGCAGCTTCCCACCGGGGACAGGGGCCAACGTCCTGACTTTC
NA,TRBJ2-7,NA,TRBV15,CATSRDLGLPYEQYF,TGTGCCACCAGCAGAGATTTAGGACTACCATACGAGCAGTACTTC
NA,TRBJ1-1,NA,TRBV7-9,CASSLGQGNTEAFF,TGTGCCAGCAGCTTAGGTCAGGGCAACACTGAAGCTTTCTTT
NA,TRBJ1-2,TRBD1,TRBV28,CASRRQGIYGYTF,TGTGCCAGCAGGCGACAGGGAATATATGGCTACACCTTC
NA,TRBJ1-2,TRBD1,TRBV4-1,CASSQLSGTGGAYGYTF,TGCGCCAGCAGCCAATTATCCGGGACAGGGGGGGCATATGGCTACACCTTC
many,TRBJ2-7,TRBD2,TRBV4-2,CASSQDEGRVVYEQYF,TGTGCCAGCAGCCAAGACGAAGGGAGGGTGGTCTACGAGCAGTACTTC
NA,TRBJ2-3,NA,TRBV4-3,CASSQDPGYTTDTQYF,TGCGCCAGCAGCCAAGATCCAGGGTATACCACAGATACGCAGTATTTT
once,TRBJ1-2,NA,TRBV18,CASSPEPGVLRGYTF,TGTGCCAGCTCACCAGAGCCGGGAGTGCTCCGTGGCTACACCTTC
NA,TRBJ2-3,NA,TRBV5-1,CASNAGHTDTQYF,TGCGCCAGCAATGCAGGACACACAGATACGCAGTATTTT
NA,TRBJ2-3,NA,TRBV9,CASSVAGAARTDTQYF,TGTGCCAGCAGCGTAGCAGGGGCAGCCCGCACAGATACGCAGTATTTT
NA,TRBJ2-7,TRBD2,TRBV13,CASSLLIAGPYEQYF,TGTGCCAGCAGCTTATTGATAGCGGGGCCCTACGAGCAGTACTTC
NA,TRBJ1-1,NA,TRBV5-1,CASSLLQGRNTEAFF,TGCGCCAGCAGCTTGTTGCAGGGGCGGAACACTGAAGCTTTCTTT
NA,TRBJ1-4,NA,TRBV19,CASSGDEKLFF,TGTGCCAGTAGTGGAGACGAAAAACTGTTTTTT
NA,TRBJ1-1,TRBD1,TRBV19,CASSRGTGGRLQTEAFF,TGTGCCAGTTCTAGAGGGACAGGGGGGCGATTACAAACTGAAGCTTTCTTT
NA,TRBJ2-1,NA,TRBV2,CASSVLELGYNEQFF,TGTGCCAGCAGCGTGCTCGAACTAGGCTACAATGAGCAGTTCTTC
few,TRBJ2-2,TRBD1,TRBV4-1,CASTRGQGNTGELFF,TGCGCCAGCACCAGAGGACAGGGTAACACCGGGGAGCTGTTTTTT
NA,TRBJ2-3,TRBD2,TRBV19,CASSSRLAGWEDTQYF,TGTGCCAGTAGTTCCCGACTAGCGGGATGGGAAGATACGCAGTATTTT
NA,TRBJ2-3,NA,TRBV9,CASSTQTGTDTQYF,TGTGCCAGCAGCACCCAGACAGGTACAGATACGCAGTATTTT